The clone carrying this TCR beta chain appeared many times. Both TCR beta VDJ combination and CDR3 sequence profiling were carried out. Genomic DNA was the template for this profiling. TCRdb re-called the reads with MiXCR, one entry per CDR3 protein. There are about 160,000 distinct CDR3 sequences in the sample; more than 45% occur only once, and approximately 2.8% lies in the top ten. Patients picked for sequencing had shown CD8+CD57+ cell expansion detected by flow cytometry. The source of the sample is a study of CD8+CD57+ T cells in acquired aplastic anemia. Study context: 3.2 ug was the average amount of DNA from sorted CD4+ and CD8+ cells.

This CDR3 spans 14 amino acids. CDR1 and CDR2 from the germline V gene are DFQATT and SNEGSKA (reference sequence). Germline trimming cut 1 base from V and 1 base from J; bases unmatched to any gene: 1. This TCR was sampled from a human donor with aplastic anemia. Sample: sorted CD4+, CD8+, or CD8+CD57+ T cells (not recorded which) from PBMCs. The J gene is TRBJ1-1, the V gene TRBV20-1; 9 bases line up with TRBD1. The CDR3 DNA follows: TGCAGTGCTAGAGGGGGACAGGGGAACACTGAAGCTTTCTTT. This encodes CSARGGQGNTEAFF.